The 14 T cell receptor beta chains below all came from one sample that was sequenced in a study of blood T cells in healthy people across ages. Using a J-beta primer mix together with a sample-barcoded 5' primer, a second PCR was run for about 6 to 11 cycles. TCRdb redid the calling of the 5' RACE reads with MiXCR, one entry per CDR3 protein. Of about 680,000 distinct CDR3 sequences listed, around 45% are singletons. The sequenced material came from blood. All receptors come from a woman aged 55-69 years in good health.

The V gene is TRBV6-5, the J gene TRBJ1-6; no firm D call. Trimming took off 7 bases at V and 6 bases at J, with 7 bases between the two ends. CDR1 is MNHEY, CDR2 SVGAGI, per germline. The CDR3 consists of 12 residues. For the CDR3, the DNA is TGTGCCAGCAAAGAGGGTAATTCACCCCTCCACTTT. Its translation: CASKEGNSPLHF.

The CDR3 nucleotides read TGCAGTGCTTCCCCGGCTAGCGGGAGTGGGAGGACCCAGTACTTC. Amino acids: CSASPASGSGRTQYF. The chain has TRBV20-1 and TRBJ2-7; 10 nucleotides agree with TRBD2. The J call may not be correct, given that the DNA end is closer to TRBJ2-5. CDR3 size: 15 residues. CDR1 and CDR2 (germline): DFQATT, SNEGSKA (reference sequence).

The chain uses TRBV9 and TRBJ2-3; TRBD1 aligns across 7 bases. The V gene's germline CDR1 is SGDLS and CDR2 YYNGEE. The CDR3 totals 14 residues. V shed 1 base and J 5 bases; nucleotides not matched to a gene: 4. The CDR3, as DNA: TGTGCCAGCAGCGTATTGCCAGGGGGAGATACGCAGTATTTT. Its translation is CASSVLPGGDTQYF.

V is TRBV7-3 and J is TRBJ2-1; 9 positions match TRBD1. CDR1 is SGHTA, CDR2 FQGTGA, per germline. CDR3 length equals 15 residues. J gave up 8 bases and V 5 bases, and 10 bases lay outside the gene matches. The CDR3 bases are TGTGCCAGCAGCATGACAGGGGGAGCGCAGGATGAGCAGTTCTTC. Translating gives CASSMTGGAQDEQFF.

The CDR3 nucleotides are TGTGCCAGCAGTGTGAGCGGGACTAGCACAGATACGCAGTATTTT. Translating it yields CASSVSGTSTDTQYF. This chain joins TRBV25-1 and TRBJ2-3; 7 nucleotides agree with TRBD2. The CDR3 runs 15 residues. Germline assignment: CDR1 MGHDK and CDR2 SYGVNS. The junction had 4 bases not matched to a gene; V was cut back by 4 bases and J by 0 bases. Full variable domain (missing parts from reference TRBV25-1 and TRBJ2-3): EADIYQTPRYLVIGTGKKITLECSQTMGHDKMYWYQQDPGMELHLIHYSYGVNSTEKGDLSSESTVSRIRTEHFPLTLESARPSHTSQYLCASSVSGTSTDTQYFGPGTRLTVL.

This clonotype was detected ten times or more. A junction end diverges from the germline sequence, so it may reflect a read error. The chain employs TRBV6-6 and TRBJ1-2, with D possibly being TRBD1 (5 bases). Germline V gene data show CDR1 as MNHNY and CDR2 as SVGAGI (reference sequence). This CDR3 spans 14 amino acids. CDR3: CASTPGGAYYGYTF. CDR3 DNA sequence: TGTGCCAGCACCCCCGGCGGGGCTTACTACGGCTACACCTTC.

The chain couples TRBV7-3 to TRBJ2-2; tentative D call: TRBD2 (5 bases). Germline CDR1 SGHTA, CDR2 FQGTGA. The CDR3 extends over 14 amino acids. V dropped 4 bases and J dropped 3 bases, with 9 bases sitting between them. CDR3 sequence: CASSSGGYTGELFF. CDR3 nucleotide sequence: TGTGCCAGCAGCTCTGGCGGGTACACCGGGGAGCTGTTTTTT.

The CDR3 region is CASRDRSIYEQYF. The CDR3 DNA reads as TGTGCCAGCAGGGACAGGTCTATCTACGAGCAGTACTTC. This chain connects TRBV2 to TRBJ2-7; 7 positions match TRBD1. CDR3 size: 13 residues. Trimming took 6 bases from V and 3 from J; bases not matched to a gene: 5. The germline V gene encodes CDR1 SNHLY and CDR2 FYNNEI.

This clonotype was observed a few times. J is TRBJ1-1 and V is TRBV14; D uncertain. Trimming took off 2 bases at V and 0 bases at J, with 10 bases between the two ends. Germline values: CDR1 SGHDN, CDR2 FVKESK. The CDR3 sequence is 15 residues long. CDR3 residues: CASSQWGSMNTEAFF. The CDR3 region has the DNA TGTGCCAGCAGCCAATGGGGAAGCATGAACACTGAAGCTTTCTTT. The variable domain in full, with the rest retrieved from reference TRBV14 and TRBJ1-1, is EAGVTQFPSHSVIEKGQTVTLRCDPISGHDNLYWYRRVMGKEIKFLLHFVKESKQDESGMPNNRFLAERTGGTYSTLKVQPAELEDSGVYFCASSQWGSMNTEAFFGQGTRLTVV.

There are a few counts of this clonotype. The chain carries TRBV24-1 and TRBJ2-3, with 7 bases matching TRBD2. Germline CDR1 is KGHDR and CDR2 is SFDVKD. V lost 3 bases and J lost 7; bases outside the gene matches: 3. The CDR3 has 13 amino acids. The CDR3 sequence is CATSDGGGNTQYF. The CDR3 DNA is TGTGCCACCAGTGATGGGGGGGGAAATACGCAGTATTTT.

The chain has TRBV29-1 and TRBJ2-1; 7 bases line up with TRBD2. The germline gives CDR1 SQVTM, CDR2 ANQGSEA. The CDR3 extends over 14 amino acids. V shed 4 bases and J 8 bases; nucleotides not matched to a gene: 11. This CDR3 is CSVGGREERDEQFF. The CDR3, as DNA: TGCAGCGTTGGGGGTCGGGAGGAAAGGGATGAGCAGTTCTTC.

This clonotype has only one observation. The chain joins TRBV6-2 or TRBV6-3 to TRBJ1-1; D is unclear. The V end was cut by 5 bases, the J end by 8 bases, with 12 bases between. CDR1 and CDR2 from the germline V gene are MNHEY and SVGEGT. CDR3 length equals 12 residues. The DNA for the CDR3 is TGTGCCAGCAGTAGGAAAGAGGGAGAAGCTTTCTTT. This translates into CASSRKEGEAFF.

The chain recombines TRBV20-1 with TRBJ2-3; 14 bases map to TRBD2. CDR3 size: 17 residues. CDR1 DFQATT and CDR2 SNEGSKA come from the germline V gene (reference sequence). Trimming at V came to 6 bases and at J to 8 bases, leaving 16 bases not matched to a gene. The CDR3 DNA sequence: TGCAGTGCCCCCGGGACTAGCGGGAGCGGGGTCCAGGGTACGCAGTATTTT. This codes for CSAPGTSGSGVQGTQYF.

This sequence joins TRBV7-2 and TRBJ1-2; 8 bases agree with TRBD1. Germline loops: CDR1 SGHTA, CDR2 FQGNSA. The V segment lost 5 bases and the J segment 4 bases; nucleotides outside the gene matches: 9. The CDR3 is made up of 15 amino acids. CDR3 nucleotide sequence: TGTGCCAGCAGCATAAATCCAGGGGGCGGCTATGGCTACACCTTC. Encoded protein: CASSINPGGGYGYTF.